This TCR beta chain stems from a study of blood T cell repertoires in COVID-19. Study-wide context: Acute and convalescent COVID-19 samples came from the United States, Italy and Spain. Nucleic acid was either cDNA or gDNA, and it came from T cells, B-cell-depleted T cells, or PBMCs.

Per the germline V gene, CDR1 is SGDLS and CDR2 is YYNGEE. The CDR3 loop spans 15 amino acids. The junction had 10 bases not matched to a gene; V was cut back by 3 bases and J by 5 bases. Sequencing used immunoSEQ multiplex PCR; TCRdb keeps in-frame clones, though not all of them. Of 100,000 to 150,000 clones listed, roughly four fifths are singletons. The receptor was isolated from a human donor in a cohort sampled during active COVID-19. The rearrangement links TRBV9 to TRBJ2-5; 7 positions agree with TRBD1. Source material: peripheral blood. CDR3 in DNA: TGTGCCAGCAGCGAAACGACAGGGTTGGTCGAGACCCAGTACTTC. Translating gives CASSETTGLVETQYF.